Listed here are 24 T cell receptor beta chains from one sample, sequenced in a study of CD8 T cells in Susac syndrome. Random hexamers were used to reverse transcribe about 0.5 to 1 ug of RNA. TCRdb re-called the immunoSEQ multiplex PCR reads with MiXCR, one entry per CDR3 protein. The sample contains around 230,000 distinct CDR3 sequences, almost 97% of which appear only once. The sequencing input was CD4+ T cells from PBMCs. These receptors were collected from a human donor with Susac syndrome.

CDR3 residues: CASSSENTEAFF. The DNA for the CDR3 is TGCGCCAGCAGCTCAGAGAACACTGAAGCTTTCTTT. The chain employs TRBV5-1 and TRBJ1-1; D gene uncertain. The CDR3 runs 12 residues. V dropped 3 bases and J dropped 1 base, with 4 bases sitting between them. Germline V CDR1 and CDR2: SGHRS, YFSETQ.

This chain links TRBV24-1 with TRBJ2-5, with 9 bases matching TRBD2. V was clipped by 2 bases and J by 0 bases; unmatched bases: 3. The CDR3 covers 16 residues. The germline V gene encodes CDR1 KGHDR and CDR2 SFDVKD. This chain's CDR3 is CATSDWTSADQETQYF. Written as DNA, the CDR3 is TGTGCCACCAGTGATTGGACTAGCGCCGACCAAGAGACCCAGTACTTC.

This clonotype was recorded only once. This chain joins TRBV28 and TRBJ2-3; D not resolved. The CDR3 is 14 amino acids. V lost 4 bases, J lost 4 bases, and 12 bases lay in between. Germline V gene lookup returns CDR1 MDHEN and CDR2 SYDVKM. This chain's CDR3 is CASSSPGQADTQYF. The CDR3 DNA reads as TGTGCCAGCAGTTCCCCGGGTCAGGCAGATACGCAGTATTTT. The variable domain in full, with the rest retrieved from reference TRBV28 and TRBJ2-3, is DVKVTQSSRYLVKRTGEKVFLECVQDMDHENMFWYRQDPGLGLRLIYFSYDVKMKEKGDIPEGYSVSREKKERFSLILESASTNQTSMYLCASSSPGQADTQYFGPGTRLTVL.

The rearrangement links TRBV20-1 to TRBJ2-7; TRBD2 matches at 8 bases. CDR1 is DFQATT, CDR2 SNEGSKA, per germline (reference sequence). The CDR3 contains 14 residues. V gave up 3 bases and J gave up 6 bases; unmatched junction bases: 10. The CDR3 nucleotides are TGCAGTGCTAGGAGTCCGGGACTAGTCGGCGAGCAGTACTTC. It yields the protein CSARSPGLVGEQYF.

In DNA, the CDR3 is TGCAGCGTTAAACAAGACAGGGGGAATCAGCCCCAGCATTTT. As protein: CSVKQDRGNQPQHF. V usage is TRBV29-1 and J usage is TRBJ1-5; 9 nucleotides align to TRBD1. Unmatched junction bases numbered 6, after V lost 5 bases and J lost 4 bases. The CDR3 has 14 amino acids. Germline CDR1 and CDR2: SQVTM and ANQGSEA.

J is TRBJ2-7 and V is TRBV4-1; 9 nucleotides match TRBD2. This CDR3 is 16 amino acids long. The germline V gene has CDR1 MGHRA and CDR2 YSYEKL. The V gene end was trimmed by 0 bases and the J gene end by 6 bases; junction bases not matched to a gene: 9. The CDR3 loop is CASSQDQAGGLREQYF. CDR3 in DNA: TGCGCCAGCAGCCAAGATCAAGCGGGAGGCCTTCGCGAGCAGTACTTC.

J is TRBJ2-3 and V is TRBV3-1; no firm D call. V gave up 0 bases and J gave up 2 bases, with 6 bases separating them. CDR1 is LGHDT and CDR2 is YNNKEL in the germline V gene (reference sequence). The CDR3 has 14 amino acids. This chain's CDR3 is CASSQERPTDTQYF. The CDR3 DNA follows: TGTGCCAGCAGCCAAGAACGTCCCACAGATACGCAGTATTTT.

This sequence joins TRBV20-1 and TRBJ2-2; 11 bases are shared with TRBD1. Germline assignment: CDR1 DFQATT and CDR2 SNEGSKA (reference sequence). The CDR3 is made up of 15 amino acids. The V segment lost 5 bases and the J segment 7 bases; nucleotides outside the gene matches: 9. The CDR3 protein is CSAAGTGGRIGELFF. Written as DNA, the CDR3 is TGCAGTGCTGCCGGGACAGGGGGGCGTATCGGGGAGCTGTTTTTT.

This chain uses TRBV28 with TRBJ2-7; TRBD1 agrees at 7 bases. Looked up from germline, CDR1 is MDHEN and CDR2 is SYDVKM. There are 15 residues in the CDR3. Unmatched junction bases numbered 12, after V lost 5 bases and J lost 5 bases. The DNA for the CDR3 is TGTGCCAGCAGTCCCATCGACAGGGATAGCAACGAGCAGTACTTC. Translation: CASSPIDRDSNEQYF.

This chain connects TRBV7-8 to TRBJ2-1, with D tentatively TRBD1 (6 bases). V was trimmed by 4 bases and J by 7 bases, leaving 20 bases between them. The CDR3 spans 16 residues. Germline V gives CDR1 SGHVS, CDR2 FQNEAQ. CDR3 loop: CASSSDYSGQWNEQFF. CDR3 in DNA: TGTGCCAGCAGCTCAGACTACTCCGGACAGTGGAATGAGCAGTTCTTC.

The chain links TRBV20-1 to TRBJ1-1; perhaps TRBD1 as D (5 bases). Between the trimmed V and J ends, which lost 3 bases and 6 bases, there was a span of 23 bases. Per the germline V gene, CDR1 is DFQATT and CDR2 is SNEGSKA (reference sequence). This CDR3 contains 16 residues. CDR3 amino acids: CSARPPLGSGDAEAFF. The DNA for the CDR3 is TGCAGTGCTAGGCCCCCATTGGGGTCGGGGGACGCTGAAGCTTTCTTT.

V is TRBV4-1 and J is TRBJ1-2, with D unclear. Germline V gene data show CDR1 as MGHRA and CDR2 as YSYEKL. V lost 0 bases and J 3 bases, leaving 11 bases between the germline ends. CDR3 size: 15 residues. CDR3 region: CASSQDNRQHYGYTF. The CDR3 region has the DNA TGCGCCAGCAGCCAAGATAATAGGCAGCACTATGGCTACACCTTC.

The rearrangement joins TRBV14 to TRBJ2-1; no clear D gene. This CDR3 comprises 15 residues. V gave up 2 bases and J gave up 0 bases, with 8 bases separating them. CDR1 and CDR2 from the germline V gene are SGHDN and FVKESK. The CDR3 reads CASSQSESSYNEQFF. Here the CDR3 DNA reads TGTGCCAGCAGCCAAAGCGAGAGCTCCTACAATGAGCAGTTCTTC.

The gene calls are TRBV5-1 and TRBJ2-4; D gene uncertain. V was trimmed by 7 bases and J by 0 bases, leaving 8 bases between them. Germline assignment: CDR1 SGHRS and CDR2 YFSETQ. This CDR3 region has 13 residues. CDR3 nucleotides: TGCGCCAGCGGCCCCGAAGCCAAAAACATTCAGTACTTC. It yields the protein CASGPEAKNIQYF.

V and J are TRBV20-1 and TRBJ2-3; TRBD2 might be the D (6 bases). The germline CDR1 and CDR2 sequences are DFQATT and SNEGSKA (reference sequence). V was pared by 0 bases and J by 4 bases, with 23 bases between. This CDR3 is 18 amino acids long. The CDR3 bases are TGCAGTGCTAGAGATGGGCGCTCGGGACTCTTTCCGCCAGATACGCAGTATTTT. Translating gives CSARDGRSGLFPPDTQYF.

This sequence joins TRBV7-9 and TRBJ2-1, with TRBD2 identical over 8 bases. In germline, CDR1 is SEHNR, CDR2 FQNEAQ (reference sequence). This CDR3 is built from 15 residues. The junction had 9 bases not matched to a gene; V was cut back by 8 bases and J by 3 bases. Here the CDR3 DNA reads TGTGCCAGCTTGGGGGTAGCGGGATTCTACAATGAGCAGTTCTTC. Protein product: CASLGVAGFYNEQFF. Complete variable domain (other parts from reference TRBV7-9 and TRBJ2-1): DTGVSQNPRHKITKRGQNVTFRCDPISEHNRLYWYRQTLGQGPEFLTYFQNEAQLEKSRLLSDRFSAERPKGSFSTLEIQRTEQGDSAMYLCASLGVAGFYNEQFFGPGTRLTVL.

This clonotype came up once. The V and J genes are TRBV18 and TRBJ2-7; D gene uncertain. The V end lost 6 bases, the J end lost 2 bases, and 14 bases lay between the germline ends. This CDR3 is built from 14 residues. Germline CDR1 KGHSH, CDR2 LQKENI. The CDR3 region has the DNA TGTGCCAGCTCGATATACGACGGTACCTACGAGCAGTACTTC. It yields the protein CASSIYDGTYEQYF.

This sequence joins TRBV20-1 and TRBJ1-2; D remains unclear. Germline V lookup: CDR1 DFQATT, CDR2 SNEGSKA (reference sequence). V was pared by 7 bases and J by 8 bases, with 8 bases between. The CDR3 sequence is 9 residues long. In DNA form, the CDR3 reads TGCAGTGGGCGGGAGGGCTACACCTTC. This encodes CSGREGYTF.

The rearrangement links TRBV7-8 to TRBJ2-3; perhaps D is TRBD1 or TRBD2 (5 bases each). V lost 5 bases and J lost 6, with 12 bases in between. Germline V gene lookup returns CDR1 SGHVS and CDR2 FQNEAQ. This CDR3 comprises 13 residues. The CDR3 reads CASSEPWGDTQYF. In nucleotides, the CDR3 is TGTGCCAGCAGCGAACCCTGGGGGGATACGCAGTATTTT.

This clonotype was seen a single time. The chain recombines TRBV5-1 with TRBJ2-1; 12 bases are a match to TRBD2. The CDR3 consists of 17 residues. CDR1 and CDR2 (germline): SGHRS, YFSETQ. Unmatched junction bases numbered 13, after V lost 4 bases and J lost 8 bases. CDR3 nucleotide sequence: TGCGCCAGCAGCGCGCTAGGATCTAGCGGGGGGGGACATGAGCAGTTCTTC. Its translation: CASSALGSSGGGHEQFF.

CDR3 sequence reads: CASSLGSSGNNEQFF. The CDR3 DNA reads as TGCGCCAGCAGCTTGGGGAGTAGCGGAAACAATGAGCAGTTCTTC. The chain couples TRBV5-1 to TRBJ2-1; TRBD2 is a possible D gene (6 bases). Germline lookup yields CDR1 SGHRS and CDR2 YFSETQ. V shed 0 bases and J shed 5 bases, with 12 bases lying between them. This CDR3 has 15 amino acids.

V gene TRBV4-1 combines with J gene TRBJ2-1; 9 positions match TRBD1. The CDR3 sequence is 19 residues long. Germline V gene lookup returns CDR1 MGHRA and CDR2 YSYEKL. V trimming: 1 base; J trimming: 2 bases; junction bases outside the gene matches: 12. As DNA, the CDR3 is TGCGCCAGCAGCCAAGTCCCCTCTACCGGGACAGGGACCTACAATGAGCAGTTCTTC. The encoded protein is CASSQVPSTGTGTYNEQFF.

The chain links TRBV30 to TRBJ1-5; weak D call: TRBD1 (6 bases). The V gene's germline CDR1 is GTSNPN and CDR2 SVGIG (reference sequence). CDR3 length: 13 residues. Deletions cut 3 bases from V and 6 bases from J, with 12 bases between. The CDR3 loop is CAWRAQGSQPQHF. The DNA for the CDR3 is TGTGCCTGGAGGGCACAGGGATCTCAGCCCCAGCATTTT.

This chain uses TRBV18 with TRBJ1-5; D is ambiguous. CDR3 size: 17 residues. V gave up 3 bases and J gave up 0 bases, with 15 bases separating them. Germline V gene sequence: CDR1 KGHSH, CDR2 LQKENI. The CDR3 nucleotides are TGTGCCAGCTCACCTACGTTCTCTGGCCCTAGCAATCAGCCCCAGCATTTT. Its translation is CASSPTFSGPSNQPQHF.